These 17 T cell receptor beta chains were all obtained from the same sample, sequenced in a study of cytomegalovirus exposure and HLA in healthy donors. 13 Jbeta primers and 60 Vbeta primers were used for the PCR. Some clones are missing from TCRdb's copy, which holds only in-frame ones; the method was immunoSEQ multiplex PCR. The sample has about 170,000 clones, over 70% seen once; the top ten hold 3% to 3.5%. Material: PBMCs. Source of these receptors: a female donor in good health and CMV-seronegative.

About this clone: Distinct nucleotide sequences in the sample also encode this CDR3. V is TRBV7-9 and J is TRBJ2-7; D unclear. Trimming took off 2 bases at V and 3 bases at J, with 5 bases between the two ends. CDR1 is SEHNR and CDR2 is FQNEAQ in the germline V gene (reference sequence). The CDR3 spans 12 residues. CDR3 nucleotides: TGTGCCAGCAGCTTAACGGGCTACGAGCAGTACTTC. Translated: CASSLTGYEQYF.

V and J are TRBV29-1 and TRBJ2-5; D not certain. The V end was cut by 1 base, the J end by 0 bases, with 6 bases between. This CDR3 comprises 13 residues. The germline V gene encodes CDR1 SQVTM and CDR2 ANQGSEA. The CDR3 region has the DNA TGCAGCGTTGAAGTAGAGGACCAAGAGACCCAGTACTTC. Amino acids: CSVEVEDQETQYF.

The chain carries TRBV2 and TRBJ1-1; D unresolved. Trimming took 7 bases from V and 0 from J, leaving 9 bases between them. CDR3 length: 13 residues. Germline CDR1 and CDR2: SNHLY and FYNNEI. The CDR3 region has the DNA TGTGCCAGCACAGGCCAGGTGAACACTGAAGCTTTCTTT. Protein: CASTGQVNTEAFF.

The chain couples TRBV7-9 to TRBJ1-2, with TRBD1 matching 9 bases. V was pared by 3 bases and J by 2 bases, with 4 bases of the junction left unmatched. The CDR3 extends over 15 amino acids. The germline V gene encodes CDR1 SEHNR and CDR2 FQNEAQ (reference sequence). The CDR3 loop is CASSLDRGSNYGYTF. The CDR3 DNA sequence: TGTGCCAGCAGCTTGGACAGGGGCTCCAACTATGGCTACACCTTC.

CDR3 in amino acids: CASSSGLAGTPDTQYF. DNA of the CDR3: TGCGCCAGCAGCTCGGGACTAGCGGGTACTCCAGATACGCAGTATTTT. The chain is built from TRBV5-1 and TRBJ2-3, with 12 bases lining up with TRBD2. Looked up from germline, CDR1 is SGHRS and CDR2 is YFSETQ. This CDR3 has 16 amino acids. J was trimmed by 4 bases and V by 3 bases; bases with no gene match: 6.

The chain carries TRBV6-4 and TRBJ2-3; the match to TRBD2 covers 10 bases. This CDR3 region has 17 residues. Unmatched junction bases numbered 11, after V lost 5 bases and J lost 3 bases. The germline gives CDR1 MRHNA, CDR2 SNTAGT. This chain's CDR3 is CASSRGLAGAGTDTQYF. The CDR3 DNA sequence: TGTGCCAGCAGTCGAGGGCTAGCGGGAGCGGGTACAGATACGCAGTATTTT.

The chain uses TRBV6-5 and TRBJ1-2; tentatively, D is TRBD1 (5 bases). The ends were cut back, 4 bases at V and 1 base at J, with 13 bases in the middle. CDR1 is MNHEY, CDR2 SVGAGI, per germline. CDR3 length: 15 amino acids. CDR3 nucleotides: TGTGCCAGCAGTTCCCCGGGGGACCTTAACTATGGCTACACCTTC. The encoded protein is CASSSPGDLNYGYTF.

J is TRBJ1-2 and V is TRBV29-1; 10 positions agree with TRBD1. Losses at the gene ends were 5 bases for V and 3 bases for J; bases not matched to a gene: 6. Germline assignment: CDR1 SQVTM and CDR2 ANQGSEA. This CDR3 is built from 14 residues. This CDR3 is CSVRRQGADYGYTF. CDR3 DNA: TGCAGCGTTCGACGACAGGGGGCTGACTATGGCTACACCTTC.

This clone came up once. The V and J genes are TRBV30 and TRBJ1-2; maybe TRBD1 (6 bases). This CDR3 comprises 13 residues. From germline, CDR1 is GTSNPN and CDR2 SVGIG (reference sequence). Trimming stripped 0 bases from V and 7 bases from J, with 12 bases between. CDR3 in DNA: TGTGCCTGGAGTGTACCAGGGGCGAGTGGCTACACCTTC. Its translation is CAWSVPGASGYTF.

The chain recombines TRBV7-8 with TRBJ2-5, with D perhaps TRBD1 (6 bases). The DNA matches TRBJ2-7 better at its end, which makes the J call doubtful. The CDR3 is 13 amino acids. From germline, CDR1 is SGHVS and CDR2 FQNEAQ. The CDR3: CASSLDRPYEQYF. DNA of the CDR3: TGTGCCAGCAGCCTGGACAGACCCTACGAGCAGTACTTC.

The V gene is TRBV28, the J gene TRBJ1-6; 8 nucleotides line up with TRBD1. The CDR3 extends over 14 amino acids. Losses at the gene ends were 4 bases for V and 10 bases for J; bases not matched to a gene: 6. Germline V lookup: CDR1 MDHEN, CDR2 SYDVKM. The CDR3, as DNA: TGTGCCAGCAGTTCTCGGACAGGGTACTCACCCCTCCACTTT. Translated: CASSSRTGYSPLHF.

This chain connects TRBV5-1 to TRBJ1-3; no reliable D call. This CDR3 contains 14 residues. V lost 3 bases, J lost 0 bases, and 7 bases lay in between. In germline, CDR1 is SGHRS, CDR2 YFSETQ. This CDR3 is CASSSGASGNTIYF. The CDR3 DNA follows: TGCGCCAGCAGCTCCGGAGCCTCTGGAAACACCATATATTTT.

This rearrangement joins TRBV7-9 to TRBJ1-2, with 8 bases fitting TRBD1. With V trimmed by 5 bases and J by 6 bases, 5 bases remained unmatched. Germline V gene sequence: CDR1 SEHNR, CDR2 FQNEAQ (reference sequence). There are 13 residues in the CDR3. This CDR3 reads CASSRDRGDGYTF. The CDR3 region has the DNA TGTGCCAGCAGCCGTGACAGGGGTGATGGCTACACCTTC.

The CDR3 is CASSIQGTNTEAFF. DNA for the CDR3: TGTGCCAGTAGTATACAGGGAACGAACACTGAAGCTTTCTTT. The chain recombines TRBV19 with TRBJ1-1, with a possible D match to TRBD1 (5 bases). Germline values: CDR1 LNHDA, CDR2 SQIVND (reference sequence). This CDR3 comprises 14 residues. Trimming took 2 bases from V and 1 from J, leaving 8 bases between them.

The genes are TRBV7-9 and TRBJ2-3, with D perhaps matching TRBD2 (5 bases). Germline assignment: CDR1 SEHNR and CDR2 FQNEAQ (reference sequence). V shed 5 bases and J shed 2 bases, with 20 bases lying between them. The CDR3 is 17 amino acids. The CDR3 coding sequence is TGTGCCAGCAGCCGCGGTGATGGAGGCGGGCCCACAGATACGCAGTATTTT. It translates to CASSRGDGGGPTDTQYF.

The chain carries TRBV18 and TRBJ1-4; D unclear. The germline V gene has CDR1 KGHSH and CDR2 LQKENI. The V end lost 3 bases, the J end lost 5 bases, and 7 bases lay between the germline ends. The CDR3 is 13 residues long. The CDR3 sequence is CASSPTQNEKLFF. The CDR3 nucleotides read TGTGCCAGCTCACCGACTCAAAATGAAAAACTGTTTTTT. The complete variable domain, with remaining parts taken from reference TRBV18 and TRBJ1-4, reads NAGVMQNPRHLVRRRGQEARLRCSPMKGHSHVYWYRQLPEEGLKFMVYLQKENIIDESGMPKERFSAEFPKEGPSILRIQQVVRGDSAAYFCASSPTQNEKLFFGSGTQLSVL.

This chain uses TRBV18 with TRBJ2-7; 13 bases fit TRBD2. V gave up 6 bases and J gave up 3 bases; unmatched junction bases: 8. The CDR3 loop spans 16 amino acids. Germline CDR1 KGHSH, CDR2 LQKENI. The chain's CDR3 is CASSLSGLAGDYEQYF. Written as DNA, the CDR3 is TGTGCCAGCTCTCTTTCCGGACTAGCGGGAGACTACGAGCAGTACTTC.